This T cell receptor (beta chain) emerged from a study of blood T cells in healthy people across ages. The CDR3 extends over 16 amino acids. Germline V gene sequence: CDR1 DFQATT, CDR2 SNEGSKA (reference sequence). Combining a sample-barcoded 5' primer with a J-beta primer mix, a second PCR ran for 7 to 11 cycles. Template switching added a 12-random-nucleotide identifier to every cDNA molecule. TCRdb processed the 5' RACE reads anew with MiXCR; each CDR3 protein has one entry. The top ten clones hold 7.9% of a sample with around 1.5 million distinct CDR3 sequences, around 39% of them seen once. The sequencing input was blood. The TCR originated in a young woman in good health. The genes are TRBV20-1 and TRBJ2-1, with D maybe TRBD1 (5 bases). Near its end, the DNA agrees better with TRBJ2-7, so the J call may be wrong. CDR3 DNA: TGCAGTGCTAGAGATTTAGGGGCAGTTTCCTACAATGAGCAGTACTTC. Translation gives CSARDLGAVSYNEQYF.